These T cell receptor beta chains were read from a single sample in a study of monozygotic twins with inflammatory bowel disease. TCRdb reprocessed the 5' RACE reads; each CDR3 protein has one entry and no DNA is given. The sample table sets out about 450,000 distinct CDR3 sequences. The sample was blood. The source of these receptors is a human donor with ulcerative colitis or Crohn's disease, or a healthy co-twin of an affected twin (not recorded which). CDR3s include the opening cysteine and the closing phenylalanine or tryptophan.

j_call,v_call,cdr3_aa
TRBJ1-2,TRBV25-1,CASSEAGRYYGYTF
TRBJ2-7,TRBV27,CASSFTGTPYEQYF
TRBJ2-7,TRBV20-1,CSARGVSNEQYF
TRBJ1-1,TRBV12-3/TRBV12-4,CASTPRTNTEAFF
TRBJ2-7,TRBV29-1,CSVSLDRGSYEQYF
TRBJ2-1,TRBV20-1,CSAKGVGPWDVNEQFF
TRBJ2-3,TRBV10-3,CAIGGESDTQYF
TRBJ1-2,TRBV30,CAWTGANYGYTF
TRBJ2-3,TRBV5-1,CASRYTGTSGPDTQYF
TRBJ1-1,TRBV2,CASSLGTAHENTEAFF
TRBJ1-5,TRBV3-1,CASSPDRGPQPQHF
TRBJ1-2,TRBV19,CASRGGDSGNYGYTF
TRBJ1-1,TRBV5-1,CASSLDPGRGVEAFF
TRBJ2-1,TRBV21-1,CASSKVPRTSGLSYNEQFF
TRBJ2-5,TRBV29-1,CSVGGQGETQYF
TRBJ1-3,TRBV6-1,CASSEIDGIAGNTIYF
TRBJ2-1,TRBV11-2,CASSLGLAGGLTYNEQFF
TRBJ2-3,TRBV11-1,CASSRQAGRDTQYF
TRBJ2-5,TRBV5-4,CATRQGGGETQYF
TRBJ2-1,TRBV10-3,CAISASTGTGSNEQFF
TRBJ2-3,TRBV7-2,CASSRGLAGGLDTQYF
TRBJ1-1,TRBV18,CASSPQRQENTEAFF
TRBJ2-7,TRBV7-9,CASSPLTGALDEQYF
TRBJ2-3,TRBV5-1,CASSSQGGALGDTQYF
TRBJ2-2,TRBV5-1,CASSPRMANTGELFF
TRBJ1-3,TRBV7-9,CASDWVGGNTIYF
TRBJ2-1,TRBV18,CASSPPGFRLELNNEQFF
TRBJ2-3,TRBV4-2,CASSQVVGDGSTDTQYF
TRBJ2-3,TRBV20-1,CSASSGTSTDTQYF
TRBJ2-1,TRBV20-1,CSARGETGGKGVNEQFF
TRBJ2-5,TRBV11-2,CASSLWVIKETQYF
TRBJ2-3,TRBV6-5,CASSLTSGSRKDTQYF
TRBJ2-2,TRBV25-1,CASSEFAGTSGELFF
TRBJ2-7,TRBV28,CASIVGGSSYEQYF
TRBJ1-2,TRBV7-2,CASSPQITNYGYTF
TRBJ1-1,TRBV4-2,CASSQDGGRSTEAFF
TRBJ2-2,TRBV11-2,CASSFPRLAGGPAGGELFF
TRBJ1-1,TRBV6-5,CASSNDRGGNTEAFF
TRBJ2-3,TRBV18,CASSHGDGYTDTQYF
TRBJ2-3,TRBV15,CATSRDSPDTQYF
TRBJ1-1,TRBV29-1,CSVVVIGNTEAFF
TRBJ2-7,TRBV3-1,CASSQRSDYEQYF
TRBJ1-5,TRBV19,CASSSRQGGQPQHF
TRBJ1-2,TRBV7-2,CASSVGGAGGDGYTF
TRBJ1-1,TRBV10-3,CAIRPMAGEAFF
TRBJ1-5,TRBV7-9,CASSLGAGGDQPQHF